Each of the 7 T cell receptor beta chains below was sequenced from the same sample in a study of control samples from healthy donors and cancer patients. TCRdb's table, derived via immunoSEQ multiplex PCR, lists solely in-frame clones and lacks some. Here the sample spans 100,000 or so clones, roughly 80% being singletons. Sample: blood. Receptors were obtained from a woman in her forties or fifties in good health.

This clone appeared a few times. The chain combines TRBV4-1 with TRBJ2-1; 8 bases agree with TRBD2. CDR1 is MGHRA and CDR2 is YSYEKL in the germline V gene. This CDR3 has 14 amino acids. Trimming removed 4 bases from V and 7 bases from J; junction bases left unmatched: 6. The CDR3 protein is CASSPTSVGNEQFF. The CDR3, as DNA: TGCGCCAGCAGCCCGACTAGCGTCGGGAATGAGCAGTTCTTC.

The rearrangement joins TRBV28 to TRBJ1-5; 10 bases fit TRBD1. CDR3 length: 16 amino acids. V dropped 4 bases and J dropped 3; count of bases not matched to a gene: 6. Germline CDR1 and CDR2: MDHEN and SYDVKM. CDR3 sequence (DNA): TGTGCCAGCAGTTCCCGGGACAGGGGCGCCAATCAGCCCCAGCATTTT. As protein: CASSSRDRGANQPQHF.

The chain's CDR3 is CASSPVEGEIVTDTQYF. The CDR3 nucleotides read TGTGCCAGCAGCCCCGTAGAAGGGGAGATCGTAACAGATACGCAGTATTTT. The V call is TRBV7-3, the J call TRBJ2-3; perhaps D is TRBD1 or TRBD2 (5 bases each). Germline CDR1 SGHTA, CDR2 FQGTGA. V lost 5 bases, J lost 3 bases, and 21 bases lay in between. The CDR3 has 17 amino acids.

V and J are TRBV28 and TRBJ1-1; the D is unclear. The CDR3 covers 14 residues. Germline V gives CDR1 MDHEN, CDR2 SYDVKM. Trimming stripped 3 bases from V and 1 base from J, with 9 bases between. The CDR3 protein is CASSLEVRNTEAFF. The CDR3 nucleotides are TGTGCCAGCAGTTTGGAGGTGAGGAACACTGAAGCTTTCTTT.

V is TRBV7-9 and J is TRBJ1-3; D unresolved. CDR1 and CDR2 from the germline V gene are SEHNR and FQNEAQ (reference sequence). There are 16 residues in the CDR3. V lost 1 base, J lost 0 bases, and 10 bases lay in between. The DNA for the CDR3 is TGTGCCAGCAGCTTAGGAGAACTTAGCTCTGGAAACACCATATATTTT. Its translation: CASSLGELSSGNTIYF.

The rearrangement joins TRBV10-3 to TRBJ1-2; D possibly corresponds to TRBD1 (6 bases). The ends were cut back, 3 bases at V and 4 bases at J, with 12 bases in the middle. Germline lookup yields CDR1 ENHRY and CDR2 SYGVKD. CDR3 size: 14 residues. CDR3 sequence: CAISERDTAYGYTF. CDR3 sequence (DNA): TGTGCCATCAGTGAACGGGACACGGCCTATGGCTACACCTTC.

This chain joins TRBV7-9 and TRBJ1-2; 7 positions agree with TRBD1. Germline CDR1 is SEHNR and CDR2 is FQNEAQ (reference sequence). V was clipped by 7 bases and J by 6 bases; unmatched bases: 11. The CDR3 is 14 residues long. The CDR3 coding sequence is TGTGCCAGCACCCGTGGTCAGGGGGTTGATGGCTACACCTTC. Its protein is CASTRGQGVDGYTF. Complete variable domain (other parts from reference TRBV7-9 and TRBJ1-2): DTGVSQNPRHKITKRGQNVTFRCDPISEHNRLYWYRQTLGQGPEFLTYFQNEAQLEKSRLLSDRFSAERPKGSFSTLEIQRTEQGDSAMYLCASTRGQGVDGYTFGSGTRLTVV.